Sequencing of this TCR beta chain was carried out in a study of T cells in Graves' hyperthyroidism and ophthalmopathy (dated by TCRdb to between 2019 and 2020). Background on the whole study: Peripheral blood samples were taken at initial diagnosis, before any treatment was given. To identify distinguishing TCR V-J signatures, a discovery cohort of 100 or so patients was used, comprising 40 to 45 with Graves' ophthalmopathy and around 60 with stable Graves' hyperthyroidism. The approximately 100 discovery patients were divided at random into training and test sets in a 7:3 ratio. According to the paper, TCR Vbeta CDR3 sequencing was carried out on some 140 peripheral blood samples, which came from around 43 ophthalmopathy, around 75 hyperthyroidism and approximately 17 progressor patients. In about 6 Graves' hyperthyroidism patients, the study also compared T-cell repertoires from thyroid tissue with T-cell repertoires from blood. Once sampling was done, hyperthyroidism patients were given methimazole at a starting dose of 30 mg daily, whereas ophthalmopathy patients were given high-dose intravenous methylprednisolone. An independent validation cohort of some 18 hyperthyroidism patients and 17 patients who later progressed to ophthalmopathy tested prospective prediction of ophthalmopathy.

TCR beta CDR3 regions were amplified from RNA transcripts. The TCR CDR3 was subjected to a first round of RT-PCR using the HTBI primer set and the Qiagen OneStep RT-PCR kit. The libraries were constructed in a second round of multiplex PCR and then size-selected and purified. Paired-end sequencing of the libraries was performed with 100 bp reads on an Illumina HiSeq2000. Concerning the study's data processing: SOAPnuke was used to process the raw data, with reads discarded if the reads contained adapters or uncalled bases, had a mean Phred below 15, or lacked an exact constant-primer or identifier match. High-quality paired reads were merged using COPE v1.2.5, and each unique nucleotide sequence was defined as a clonotype. Clonotypes were aligned to IMGT TRBV, TRBD and TRBJ reference segments using MiTCR v1.1. Analysis was restricted to V-J combinations with a frequency above 0.0001, which covered roughly 99% of repertoires. The TCS score was defined as the ratio of F50 (clonal expansion) to E x V (chaos), calculated using BLOSUM62-based TCRdist between CDR3 peptides within each V-J. Welch's t-statistics and random forest reduced 514 V-J features to 13, which were used in a naive Bayes classifier (R e1071). TCRdb reanalyzed the raw reads on its own, using fastp at Q25 for trimming and MiXCR for clone calling, and kept in-frame beta chains. For every CDR3 protein sequence, its rows merge into one entry that carries the most common genes and DNA. The V and J calls, along with clone size, are taken from TCRdb and not from the paper's own processing. The sample table lists some 650,000 distinct CDR3 sequences, around 16% of them with a count of one. Together, the top ten hold approximately 3.5% of the sample.

At least ten counts were recorded for this clonotype. The antigen this receptor binds is unknown. The sample holds no much larger clone one base away, and base qualities are not on file. Ophthalmopathy patients had moderately to severely active disease, Clinical Activity Score of at least 3, NOSPECS grade of at least 4, and duration under 3 months. Exclusion was applied to patients with uncontrolled infections, other autoimmune diseases, pregnancy or lactation. Diagnoses relied on clinical symptoms, serum thyroxine and TRAb, thyroid ultrasound and orbital computed tomography. PBMCs were separated from approximately 10 ml of fresh peripheral blood using Ficoll-Paque density gradient centrifugation. Total RNA was extracted with Trizol reagent, and quality was checked on an Agilent 2100 Bioanalyzer. Its CDR3 holds 15 amino acids, cysteine through phenylalanine. Only CDR3 DNA remains: 45 bases, in frame from the first base. From a lookup of the germline V gene (reference sequence), CDR1 and CDR2 are SEHNR and FQNEAQ. Unmatched junction bases come to 3, with V trimmed by 1 base and J by 6 bases.

Results and caveats for the whole study, not just this receptor: Sample size was not statistically predetermined, and investigators were not blinded to group allocation. In validation, the model predicted progression to ophthalmopathy with roughly 66% sensitivity and less than 80% specificity, a median of about six months before onset. Ophthalmopathy was separated from stable hyperthyroidism by a 13 V-J signature model, with around 90% sensitivity and about 84% specificity obtained in cross-validation and 80%/75% obtained in testing. Blood samples also contained most of the expanded thyroid clonotypes (frequency above 0.001), which suggests that blood repertoires may reflect thyroid immune responses.

The sequence was collected from a woman in her 40s with Graves' ophthalmopathy. Input material: blood. The chain was built from TRBV7-9 and TRBJ2-1; 10 central bases correspond to TRBD2. In nucleotides, the sequence is TGTGCCAGCAGCTTAGGAGCGGGGGGGGGCAATGAGCAGTTCTTC. Translation gives CASSLGAGGGNEQFF.